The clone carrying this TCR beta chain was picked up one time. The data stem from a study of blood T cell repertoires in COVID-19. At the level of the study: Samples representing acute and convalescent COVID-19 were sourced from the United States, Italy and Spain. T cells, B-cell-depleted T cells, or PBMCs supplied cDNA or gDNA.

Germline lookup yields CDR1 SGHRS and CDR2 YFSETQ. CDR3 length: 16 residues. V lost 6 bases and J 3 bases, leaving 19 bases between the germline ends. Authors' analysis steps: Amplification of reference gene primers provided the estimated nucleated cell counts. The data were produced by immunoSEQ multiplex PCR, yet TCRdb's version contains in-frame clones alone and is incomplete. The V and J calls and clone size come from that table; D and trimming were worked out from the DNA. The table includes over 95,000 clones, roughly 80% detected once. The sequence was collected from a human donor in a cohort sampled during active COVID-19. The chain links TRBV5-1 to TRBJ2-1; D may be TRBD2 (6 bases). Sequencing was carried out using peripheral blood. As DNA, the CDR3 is TGCGCCAGCACCATCCTCGGGACTGGTTTCTACAATGAGCAGTTCTTC. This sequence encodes CASTILGTGFYNEQFF.